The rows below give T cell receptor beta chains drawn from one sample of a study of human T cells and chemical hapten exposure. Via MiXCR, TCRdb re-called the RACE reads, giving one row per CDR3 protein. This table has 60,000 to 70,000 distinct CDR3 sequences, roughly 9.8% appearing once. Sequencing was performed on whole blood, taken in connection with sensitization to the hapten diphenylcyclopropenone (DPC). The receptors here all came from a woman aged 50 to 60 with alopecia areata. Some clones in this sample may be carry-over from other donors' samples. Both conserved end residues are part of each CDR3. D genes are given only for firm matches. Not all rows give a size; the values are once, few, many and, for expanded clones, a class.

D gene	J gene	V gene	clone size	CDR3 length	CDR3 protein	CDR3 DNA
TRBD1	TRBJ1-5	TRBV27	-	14	CASHRQGSNQPQHF	TGTGCCAGTCACAGACAGGGGAGCAATCAGCCCCAGCATTTT
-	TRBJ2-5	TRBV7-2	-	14	CASSSSRAQETQYF	TGTGCCAGCAGCTCCAGCCGGGCGCAAGAGACCCAGTACTTC
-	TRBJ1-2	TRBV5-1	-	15	CASSPTAVANYGYTF	TGCGCCAGCAGCCCTACTGCAGTAGCTAACTATGGCTACACCTTC
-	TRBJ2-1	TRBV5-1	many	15	CASSRGQSTYNEQFF	TGCGCCAGCAGTAGAGGACAGTCTACCTACAATGAGCAGTTCTTC
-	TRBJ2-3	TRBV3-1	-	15	CASSHPRRLSYTQYF	TGTGCCAGCAGCCATCCCAGAAGACTGTCCTATACGCAGTATTTT
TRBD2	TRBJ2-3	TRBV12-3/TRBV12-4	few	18	CASSRTSSLAGGLPTQYF	TGTGCCAGCAGTAGAACCTCCTCCCTAGCGGGGGGCCTCCCTACGCAGTATTTT
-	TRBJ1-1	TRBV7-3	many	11	CASSSRGEAFF	TGTGCCAGCAGCTCCCGGGGGGAAGCTTTCTTT
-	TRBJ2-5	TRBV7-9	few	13	CASSLANQETQYF	TGTGCCAGCAGCTTAGCCAACCAAGAGACCCAGTACTTC
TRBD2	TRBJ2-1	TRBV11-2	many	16	CASSRGGLAVNNEQFF	TGTGCCAGCAGCCGTGGTGGACTAGCGGTGAACAATGAGCAGTTCTTC
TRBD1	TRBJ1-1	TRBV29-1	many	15	CSVEVYQGDAAEAFF	TGCAGCGTTGAAGTCTATCAGGGGGATGCGGCTGAAGCTTTCTTT
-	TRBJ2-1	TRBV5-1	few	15	CANSRQRADYNEQFF	TGCGCCAACAGCCGCCAGCGGGCCGACTACAATGAGCAGTTCTTC
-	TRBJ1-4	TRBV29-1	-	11	CSAQTGEKLFF	TGCAGCGCTCAGACAGGAGAAAAACTGTTTTTT
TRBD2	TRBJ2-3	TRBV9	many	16	CASSPRLAGFTDTQYF	TGTGCCAGCAGCCCCCGACTAGCGGGGTTCACAGATACGCAGTATTTT
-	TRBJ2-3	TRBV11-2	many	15	CASSLVGLSTDTQYF	TGTGCCAGCAGCTTAGTGGGCTTATCCACAGATACGCAGTATTTT
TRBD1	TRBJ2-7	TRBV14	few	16	CASSPLPGQSAYEQYF	TGTGCCAGCAGCCCTCTCCCGGGACAGTCCGCCTACGAGCAGTACTTC
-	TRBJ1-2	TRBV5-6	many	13	CASSLAAEHGYTF	TGTGCCAGCAGCTTAGCCGCGGAACATGGCTACACCTTC
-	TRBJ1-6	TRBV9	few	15	CASSVSPGLDSPLHF	TGTGCCAGCAGCGTAAGTCCAGGCCTGGATTCACCCCTCCACTTT
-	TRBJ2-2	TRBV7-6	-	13	CASSPRGTGELFF	TGTGCCAGCAGTCCGCGGGGAACCGGGGAGCTGTTTTTT
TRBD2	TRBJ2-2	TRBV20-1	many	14	CSARPGGGPGELFF	TGCAGTGCTAGACCCGGGGGGGGGCCCGGGGAGCTGTTTTTT
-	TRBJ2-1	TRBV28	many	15	CASSSARTNYNEQFF	TGTGCCAGCAGTTCAGCTAGGACAAACTACAATGAGCAGTTCTTC
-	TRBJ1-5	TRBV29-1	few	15	CSVVQDGYSNQPQHF	TGCAGCGTTGTTCAGGACGGATATAGCAATCAGCCCCAGCATTTT
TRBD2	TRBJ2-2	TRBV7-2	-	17	CASSFLTSLLATGELFF	TGTGCCAGCAGCTTCCTGACTAGCCTCCTCGCCACCGGGGAGCTGTTTTTT
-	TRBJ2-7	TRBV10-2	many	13	CASSEQSFYEQYF	TGCGCCAGCAGTGAACAGTCTTTCTACGAGCAGTACTTC
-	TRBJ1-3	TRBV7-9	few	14	CASSLADQLNTIYF	TGTGCCAGCAGCTTAGCGGACCAGTTAAACACCATATATTTT